This TCR beta chain stems from a study of metastatic and nonmetastatic thyroid tumors. The wider study: Where malignant and benign thyroid patients were concerned, repertoires were compared across blood and tumor or nodule tissue. Study findings and constraints: The reported finding was significantly higher TCR beta diversity in malignant thyroid tumors relative to benign nodules, in blood and tumor.

In the authors' workflow: For papillary thyroid cancer, a distant-metastasis classifier was constructed from CDR3 differences observed across clinicopathological groups. TCRdb recomputed clones from the PCR reads via MiXCR. These V and J calls derive from TCRdb rather than the authors' analysis. Seen here are more than 15,000 clones, under 30% observed once, and the top ten hold 10% to 11%. Concerning this clone itself: What it binds is unknown.

The germline V gene encodes CDR1 MGHRA and CDR2 YSYEKL. V was pared by 1 base and J by 5 bases, with 12 bases between. This CDR3 has 14 amino acids. No treatment had been given to any patient before thyroid surgery. Sequencing was done on a sample of blood. The TCR originated in a male donor with papillary thyroid cancer or a benign thyroid nodule (not recorded which). Some clones in this sample may be carry-over from other donors' samples. The chain has TRBV4-1 and TRBJ2-7; maybe TRBD1 (6 bases). DNA for the CDR3: TGCGCCAGCAGCCAAGCCAGGGGAATGCACGAGCAGTACTTC. Protein product: CASSQARGMHEQYF.